Here is one TCR beta chain with its context. This table comes from immunoSEQ multiplex PCR, and its TCRdb copy is limited to in-frame clones, with some not included. The data hold 270,000 or so clones, with around 87% observed a single time. These data are taken from a study of blood T cell repertoires in COVID-19. The sequence was collected from a woman in her sixties or seventies with COVID-19, enrolled during active disease. The sample taken for sequencing was peripheral blood.

The CDR3 spells CASSRDSQETQYF. CDR3 DNA sequence: TGTGCCAGCAGTCGGGACTCACAAGAGACCCAGTACTTC. This chain connects TRBV2 to TRBJ2-5; TRBD2 is a possible D gene (6 bases). The V gene's germline CDR1 is SNHLY and CDR2 FYNNEI. The V gene lost 5 bases and the J gene lost 2 bases, with 9 bases spanning the gap. The CDR3 sequence is 13 residues long. Supplemented by reference TRBV2 and TRBJ2-5, the full variable domain reads EPEVTQTPSHQVTQMGQEVILRCVPISNHLYFYWYRQILGQKVEFLVSFYNNEISEKSEIFDDQFSVERPDGSNFTLKIRSTKLEDSAMYFCASSRDSQETQYFGPGTRLLVL.